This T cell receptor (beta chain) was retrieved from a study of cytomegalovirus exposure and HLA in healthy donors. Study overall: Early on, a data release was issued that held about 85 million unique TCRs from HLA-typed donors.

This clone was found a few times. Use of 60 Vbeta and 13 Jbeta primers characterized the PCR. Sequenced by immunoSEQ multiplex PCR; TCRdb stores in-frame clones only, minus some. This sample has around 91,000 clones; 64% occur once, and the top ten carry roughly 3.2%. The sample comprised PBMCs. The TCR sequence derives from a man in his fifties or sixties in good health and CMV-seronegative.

The CDR3, as DNA: TGTGCCAGCAGTGGACTAGCGGGGGGCACAGATACGCAGTATTTT. It yields the protein CASSGLAGGTDTQYF. V is TRBV6-5 and J is TRBJ2-3; 13 nucleotides agree with TRBD2. Unmatched junction bases numbered 0, after V lost 5 bases and J lost 1 base. The CDR3 sequence is 15 residues long. CDR1 and CDR2 from the germline V gene are MNHEY and SVGAGI.